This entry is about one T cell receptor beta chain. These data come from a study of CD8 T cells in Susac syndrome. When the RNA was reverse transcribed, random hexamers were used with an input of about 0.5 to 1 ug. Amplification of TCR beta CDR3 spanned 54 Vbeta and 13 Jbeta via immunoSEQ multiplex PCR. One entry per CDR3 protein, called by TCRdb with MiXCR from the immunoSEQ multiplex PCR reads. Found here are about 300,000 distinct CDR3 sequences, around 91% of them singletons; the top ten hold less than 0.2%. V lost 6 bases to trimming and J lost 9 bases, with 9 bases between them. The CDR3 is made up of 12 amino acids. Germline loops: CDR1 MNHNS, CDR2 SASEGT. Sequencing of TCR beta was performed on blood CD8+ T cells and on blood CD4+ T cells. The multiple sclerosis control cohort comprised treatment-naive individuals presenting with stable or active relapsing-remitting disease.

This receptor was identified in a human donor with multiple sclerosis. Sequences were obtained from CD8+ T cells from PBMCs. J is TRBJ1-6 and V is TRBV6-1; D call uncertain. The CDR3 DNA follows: TGTGCCAGCAGGGACTCGGGTTCACCCCTCCACTTT. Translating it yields CASRDSGSPLHF.